This paragraph covers one TCR beta chain sequence. Original handling: Estimates of nucleated cell counts were drawn from the amplification of reference gene primers. Profiled with immunoSEQ multiplex PCR; TCRdb holds only in-frame clones, not every one. The V and J calls and the clone size are those of that table, but D and trimming were determined from the DNA. The data hold 150,000 to 200,000 clones, with roughly 90% observed a single time. J was trimmed by 4 bases and V by 4 bases; bases with no gene match: 16. The germline V gene encodes CDR1 MDHEN and CDR2 SYDVKM. The CDR3 is 19 residues long. The sample belongs to a study of blood T cell repertoires in COVID-19. Study-wide context: Some COVID-19 samples were acute and others convalescent; all came from the United States, Italy and Spain. The cDNA or gDNA used as material had been derived from T cells, B-cell-depleted T cells, or PBMCs.

Sequencing was done on a sample of peripheral blood. V usage is TRBV28 and J usage is TRBJ2-5; 12 bases are a match to TRBD2. The sequence derives from a man aged 50 to 59 with acute or convalescent COVID-19. The CDR3 reads CASSSAGTSGPYFRETQYF. In DNA form, the CDR3 reads TGTGCCAGCAGTTCCGCCGGGACTAGCGGGCCCTATTTCCGAGAGACCCAGTACTTC.